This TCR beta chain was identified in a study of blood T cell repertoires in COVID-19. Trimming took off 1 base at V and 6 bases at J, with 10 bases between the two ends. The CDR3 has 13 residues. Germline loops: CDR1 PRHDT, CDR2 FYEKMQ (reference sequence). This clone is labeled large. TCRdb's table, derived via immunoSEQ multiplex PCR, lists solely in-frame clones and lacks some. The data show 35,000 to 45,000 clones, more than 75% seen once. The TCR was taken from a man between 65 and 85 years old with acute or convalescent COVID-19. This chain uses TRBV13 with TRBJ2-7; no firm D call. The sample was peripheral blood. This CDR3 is CASSLEPQTEQYF. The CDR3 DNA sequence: TGTGCCAGCAGCTTAGAGCCCCAAACCGAGCAGTACTTC.